This TCR beta chain was sequenced in a study of CD8 T cells in ankylosing spondylitis. Quantitative 5'-RACE with molecular barcodes was used to make the TCR beta libraries. From the 5' RACE reads, TCRdb called clonotypes with MiXCR, one entry per CDR3 protein. The sample yields 800,000 to 900,000 distinct CDR3 sequences, 10% to 15% seen once. General observations from the study: Certain motif variants had earlier been reported in reactive arthritis synovial fluid and blood. Reports say disease-linked clones showed up significantly more in matched ankylosing spondylitis synovial fluid. Blood of patients with ankylosing spondylitis appeared to be characterized by a TCR beta motif of about eight highly homologous variants. Disease-linked clones bore a CD8+ phenotype, appearing relatively rarely in peripheral blood.

In regard to this clonotype: Its antigen is as yet unknown.

Per the germline V gene, CDR1 is DFQATT and CDR2 is SNEGSKA (reference sequence). V shed 2 bases and J shed 3 bases, with 13 bases lying between them. This CDR3 has 14 amino acids. This clonotype originated in a male donor with ankylosing spondylitis. This sequence joins TRBV20-1 and TRBJ1-1; D not resolved. Sequencing was done on a sample of blood, either unsorted or a sorted T cell fraction (not recorded which). CDR3 nucleotide sequence: TGCAGTGCTAGACGCAGCAGACATTACACTGAAGCTTTCTTT. Protein: CSARRSRHYTEAFF.